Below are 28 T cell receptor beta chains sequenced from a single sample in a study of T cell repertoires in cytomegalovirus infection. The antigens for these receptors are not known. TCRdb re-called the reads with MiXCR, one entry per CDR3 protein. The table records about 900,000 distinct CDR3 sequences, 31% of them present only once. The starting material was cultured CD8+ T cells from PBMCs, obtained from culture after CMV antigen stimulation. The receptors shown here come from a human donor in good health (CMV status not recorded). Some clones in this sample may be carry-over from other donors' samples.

CDR3 DNA: TGTGCCAGCAGCTTAAGGGAGAATTCTAACTATGGCTACACCTTC. Its translation: CASSLRENSNYGYTF. This chain joins TRBV11-1 and TRBJ1-2; D ambiguous. The V end lost 2 bases, the J end lost 0 bases, and 10 bases lay between the germline ends. CDR3 length: 15 residues. The V gene's germline CDR1 is SGHAT and CDR2 FQDESV (reference sequence).

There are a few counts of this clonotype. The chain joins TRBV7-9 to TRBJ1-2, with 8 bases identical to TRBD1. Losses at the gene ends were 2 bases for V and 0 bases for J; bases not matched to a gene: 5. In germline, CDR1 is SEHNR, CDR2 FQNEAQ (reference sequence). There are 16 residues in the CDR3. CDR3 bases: TGTGCCAGCAGCTTAATAGGACAGGGCCCTAACTATGGCTACACCTTC. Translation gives CASSLIGQGPNYGYTF.

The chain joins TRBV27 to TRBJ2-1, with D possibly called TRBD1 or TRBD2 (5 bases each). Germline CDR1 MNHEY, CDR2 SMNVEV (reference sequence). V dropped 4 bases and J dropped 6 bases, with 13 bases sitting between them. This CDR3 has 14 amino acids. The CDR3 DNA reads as TGTGCCAGCAGTTCTATAGCTGGGGGCAATGAGCAGTTCTTC. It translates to CASSSIAGGNEQFF.

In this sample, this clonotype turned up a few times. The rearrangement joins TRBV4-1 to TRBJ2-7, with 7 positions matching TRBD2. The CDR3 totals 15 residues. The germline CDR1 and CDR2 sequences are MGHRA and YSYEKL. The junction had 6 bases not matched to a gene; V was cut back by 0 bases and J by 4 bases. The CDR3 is CASSQDPGGSYEQYF. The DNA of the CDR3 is TGCGCCAGCAGCCAAGATCCGGGGGGAAGTTACGAGCAGTACTTC.

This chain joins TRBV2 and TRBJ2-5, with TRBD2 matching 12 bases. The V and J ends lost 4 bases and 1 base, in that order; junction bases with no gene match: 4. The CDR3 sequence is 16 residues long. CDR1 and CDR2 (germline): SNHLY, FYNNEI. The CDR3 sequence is CASSAGTSGLQETQYF. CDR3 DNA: TGTGCCAGCAGTGCTGGGACTAGCGGGCTCCAAGAGACCCAGTACTTC.

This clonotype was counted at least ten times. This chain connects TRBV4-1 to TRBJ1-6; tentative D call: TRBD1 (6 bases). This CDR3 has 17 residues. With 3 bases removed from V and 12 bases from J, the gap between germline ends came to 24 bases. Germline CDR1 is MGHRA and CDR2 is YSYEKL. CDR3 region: CASSQIMSRQATGPLHF. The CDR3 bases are TGCGCCAGCAGCCAGATCATGTCTAGACAGGCTACCGGACCCCTCCACTTT.

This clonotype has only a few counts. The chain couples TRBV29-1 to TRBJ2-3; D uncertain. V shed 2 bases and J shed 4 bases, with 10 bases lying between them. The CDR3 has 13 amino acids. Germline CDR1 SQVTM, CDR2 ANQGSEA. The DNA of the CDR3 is TGCAGCGTTGAACCTCTGGGCTCAGATACGCAGTATTTT. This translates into CSVEPLGSDTQYF.

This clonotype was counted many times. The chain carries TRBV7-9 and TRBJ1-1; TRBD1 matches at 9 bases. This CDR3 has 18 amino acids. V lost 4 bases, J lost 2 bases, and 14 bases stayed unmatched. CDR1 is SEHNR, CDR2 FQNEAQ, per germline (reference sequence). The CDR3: CASSSIPGQGPKNTEAFF. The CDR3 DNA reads TGTGCCAGCAGCTCCATCCCGGGACAGGGACCGAAAAACACTGAAGCTTTCTTT.

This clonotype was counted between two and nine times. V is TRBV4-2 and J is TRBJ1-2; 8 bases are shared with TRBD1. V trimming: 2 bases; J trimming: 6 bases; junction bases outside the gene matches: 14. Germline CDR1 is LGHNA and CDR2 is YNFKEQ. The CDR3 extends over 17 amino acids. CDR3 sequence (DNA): TGTGCCAGCAGCCAACCCACAAGGACAGGGAAAACCGATGGCTACACCTTC. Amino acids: CASSQPTRTGKTDGYTF.

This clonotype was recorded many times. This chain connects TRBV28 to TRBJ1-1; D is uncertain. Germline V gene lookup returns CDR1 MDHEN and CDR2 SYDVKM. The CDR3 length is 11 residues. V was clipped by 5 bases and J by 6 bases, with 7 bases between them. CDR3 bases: TGTGCCAGCAGTGTGGGCTCTGAAGCTTTCTTT. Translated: CASSVGSEAFF.

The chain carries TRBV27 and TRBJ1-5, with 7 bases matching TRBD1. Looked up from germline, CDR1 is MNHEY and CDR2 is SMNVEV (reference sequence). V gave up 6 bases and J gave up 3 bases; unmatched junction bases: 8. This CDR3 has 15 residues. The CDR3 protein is CASRRQGWDNQPQHF. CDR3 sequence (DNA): TGTGCCAGCAGGCGACAGGGATGGGACAATCAGCCCCAGCATTTT.

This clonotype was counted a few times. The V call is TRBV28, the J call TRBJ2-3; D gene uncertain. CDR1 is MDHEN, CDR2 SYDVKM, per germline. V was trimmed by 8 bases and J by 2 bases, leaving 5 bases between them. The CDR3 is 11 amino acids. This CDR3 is CASAVTDTQYF. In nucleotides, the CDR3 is TGTGCCAGCGCTGTCACAGATACGCAGTATTTT.

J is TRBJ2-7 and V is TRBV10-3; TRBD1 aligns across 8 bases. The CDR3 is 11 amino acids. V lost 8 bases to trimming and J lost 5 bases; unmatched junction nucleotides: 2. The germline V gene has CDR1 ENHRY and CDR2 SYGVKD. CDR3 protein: CAISTGDEQYF. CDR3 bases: TGTGCCATCTCGACAGGGGACGAGCAGTACTTC.

DNA of the CDR3: TGTGCCAGCAGCCCTTACAGGGGCCTAACACCGAACACCGGGGAGCTGTTTTTT. Its protein product is CASSPYRGLTPNTGELFF. V and J are TRBV11-2 and TRBJ2-2; 7 positions match TRBD1. The CDR3 has 18 residues. The V gene end was trimmed by 5 bases and the J gene end by 0 bases; junction bases not matched to a gene: 12. Germline V gene lookup returns CDR1 SGHAT and CDR2 FQNNGV.

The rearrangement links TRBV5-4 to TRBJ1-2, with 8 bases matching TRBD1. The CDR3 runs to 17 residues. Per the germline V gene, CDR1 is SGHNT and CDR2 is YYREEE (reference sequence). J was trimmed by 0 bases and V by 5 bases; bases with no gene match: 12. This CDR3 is CASSFQGAIVANYGYTF. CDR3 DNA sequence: TGTGCCAGCAGTTTTCAGGGGGCTATAGTCGCTAACTATGGCTACACCTTC.

The CDR3 sequence is CASSELDRVDEQFF. The CDR3 nucleotides read TGTGCCAGCAGCGAATTAGACAGGGTGGATGAGCAGTTCTTC. The genes are TRBV9 and TRBJ2-1; 7 nucleotides match TRBD1. This CDR3 has 14 amino acids. V shed 3 bases and J 8 bases; nucleotides not matched to a gene: 8. Germline CDR1 and CDR2: SGDLS and YYNGEE.

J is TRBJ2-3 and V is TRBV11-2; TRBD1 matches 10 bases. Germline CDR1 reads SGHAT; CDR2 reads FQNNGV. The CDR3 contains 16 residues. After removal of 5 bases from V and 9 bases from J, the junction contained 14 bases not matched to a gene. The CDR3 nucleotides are TGTGCCAGCAGCACCGGGACAGGGGCCTCGTGGCCGACGCAGTATTTT. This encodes CASSTGTGASWPTQYF.

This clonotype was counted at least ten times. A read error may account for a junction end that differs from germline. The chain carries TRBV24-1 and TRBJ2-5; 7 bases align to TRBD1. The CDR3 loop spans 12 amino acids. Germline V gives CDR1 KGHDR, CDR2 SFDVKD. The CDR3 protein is CATSDTYRGHRF. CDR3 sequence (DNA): TGTGCCACCAGTGACACCTATAGGGGGCATCGCTTC.

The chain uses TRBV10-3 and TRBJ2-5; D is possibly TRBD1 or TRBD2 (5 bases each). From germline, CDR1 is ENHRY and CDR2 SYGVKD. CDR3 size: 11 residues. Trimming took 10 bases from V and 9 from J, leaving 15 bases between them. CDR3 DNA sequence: TGTGCCACCAGGGACGGCAGGGCCCAGTACTTC. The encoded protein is CATRDGRAQYF.

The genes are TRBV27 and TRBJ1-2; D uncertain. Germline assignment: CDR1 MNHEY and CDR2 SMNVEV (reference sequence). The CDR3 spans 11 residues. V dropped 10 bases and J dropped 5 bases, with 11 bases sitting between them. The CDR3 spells CAISLKYGYTF. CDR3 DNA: TGTGCCATCTCACTGAAATATGGCTACACCTTC.

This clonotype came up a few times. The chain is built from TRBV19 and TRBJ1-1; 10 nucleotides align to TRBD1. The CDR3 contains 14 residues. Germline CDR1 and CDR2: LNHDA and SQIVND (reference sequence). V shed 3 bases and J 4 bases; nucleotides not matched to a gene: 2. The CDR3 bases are TGTGCCAGTAGTATGTGGACAGGGGGCACTGAAGCTTTCTTT. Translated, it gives CASSMWTGGTEAFF.

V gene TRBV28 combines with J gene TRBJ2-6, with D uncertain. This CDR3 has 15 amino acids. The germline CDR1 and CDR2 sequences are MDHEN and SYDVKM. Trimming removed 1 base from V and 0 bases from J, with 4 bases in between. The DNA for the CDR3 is TGTGCCAGCAGTTTATTTGTCTCTGGGGCCAACGTCCTGACTTTC. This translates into CASSLFVSGANVLTF.

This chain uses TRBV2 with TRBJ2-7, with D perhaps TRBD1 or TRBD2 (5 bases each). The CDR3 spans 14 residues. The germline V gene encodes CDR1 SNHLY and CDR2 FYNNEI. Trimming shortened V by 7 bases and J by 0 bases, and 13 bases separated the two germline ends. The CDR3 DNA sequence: TGTGCCAGCATTTACGGGACGAGCTCCTACGAGCAGTACTTC. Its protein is CASIYGTSSYEQYF.

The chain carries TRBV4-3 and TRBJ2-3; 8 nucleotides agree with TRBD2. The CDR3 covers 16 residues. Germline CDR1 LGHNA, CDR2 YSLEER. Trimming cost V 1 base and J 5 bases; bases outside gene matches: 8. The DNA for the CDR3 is TGCGCCAGCAGCCAAGGCCTCGGCGGGGGGCAAGATACGCAGTATTTT. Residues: CASSQGLGGGQDTQYF.

CDR3 residues: CASSIDAFNEQFF. CDR3 sequence (DNA): TGTGCCAGCAGCATCGACGCCTTCAATGAGCAGTTCTTC. The chain carries TRBV5-3 and TRBJ2-1; the D is unclear. TRBV5-3 is given ORF status, its function remaining uncertain. V was shortened by 8 bases and J by 6 bases, with 15 bases between the two germline ends. The CDR3 runs to 13 residues.

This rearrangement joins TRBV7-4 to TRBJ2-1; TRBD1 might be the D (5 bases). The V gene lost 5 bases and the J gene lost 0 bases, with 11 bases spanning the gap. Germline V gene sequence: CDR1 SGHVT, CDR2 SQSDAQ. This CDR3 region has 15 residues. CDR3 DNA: TGTGCCAGCAGCCCCAAGGACAACTCCTACAATGAGCAGTTCTTC. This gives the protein CASSPKDNSYNEQFF.

The CDR3 loop is CASSYSGTGAFF. The CDR3 DNA is TGTGCCAGCAGTTACTCCGGGACAGGGGCTTTCTTT. The chain carries TRBV6-6 and TRBJ1-1; 9 nucleotides align to TRBD1. This CDR3 contains 12 residues. The ends lost 0 bases at V and 11 bases at J; junction bases unmatched: 1. Germline values: CDR1 MNHNY, CDR2 SVGAGI (reference sequence).

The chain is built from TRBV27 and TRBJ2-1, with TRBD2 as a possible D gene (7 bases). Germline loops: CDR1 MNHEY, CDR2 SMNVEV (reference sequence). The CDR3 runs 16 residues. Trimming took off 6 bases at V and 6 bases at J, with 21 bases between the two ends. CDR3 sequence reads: CASSLKGGALPNEQFF. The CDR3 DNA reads TGTGCCAGCAGCCTGAAGGGGGGGGCCCTCCCCAATGAGCAGTTCTTC.